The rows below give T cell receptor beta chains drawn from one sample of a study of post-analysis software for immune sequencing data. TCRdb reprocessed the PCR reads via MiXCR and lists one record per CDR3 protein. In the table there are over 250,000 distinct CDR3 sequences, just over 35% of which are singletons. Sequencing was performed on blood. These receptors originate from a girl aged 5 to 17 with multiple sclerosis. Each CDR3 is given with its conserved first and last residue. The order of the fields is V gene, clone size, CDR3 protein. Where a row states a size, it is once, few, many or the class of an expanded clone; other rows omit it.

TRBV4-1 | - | CASSGRDRGSGEQYF
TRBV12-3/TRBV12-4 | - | CASSLSTLGYTF
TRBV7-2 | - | CASSLALKGARYEQYF
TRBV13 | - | CTSSPGTVRITEAFF
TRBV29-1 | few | CSVQNRERNTEAFF
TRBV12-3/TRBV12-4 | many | CASRPPGRNYGYTF
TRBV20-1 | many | CSAPILPGLAEETQYF
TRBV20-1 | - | CSARAGSTDTQYF
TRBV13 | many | CATSTGGLNLPNEQYF
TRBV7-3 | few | CASSPQGGGYGANVLTF
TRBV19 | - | CASSIPPGGYNEQFF
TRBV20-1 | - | CSALRLGSTMNTEAFF
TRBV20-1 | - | CSAQRGLAEYNEQFF
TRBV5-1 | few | CASSFPGDTQYF